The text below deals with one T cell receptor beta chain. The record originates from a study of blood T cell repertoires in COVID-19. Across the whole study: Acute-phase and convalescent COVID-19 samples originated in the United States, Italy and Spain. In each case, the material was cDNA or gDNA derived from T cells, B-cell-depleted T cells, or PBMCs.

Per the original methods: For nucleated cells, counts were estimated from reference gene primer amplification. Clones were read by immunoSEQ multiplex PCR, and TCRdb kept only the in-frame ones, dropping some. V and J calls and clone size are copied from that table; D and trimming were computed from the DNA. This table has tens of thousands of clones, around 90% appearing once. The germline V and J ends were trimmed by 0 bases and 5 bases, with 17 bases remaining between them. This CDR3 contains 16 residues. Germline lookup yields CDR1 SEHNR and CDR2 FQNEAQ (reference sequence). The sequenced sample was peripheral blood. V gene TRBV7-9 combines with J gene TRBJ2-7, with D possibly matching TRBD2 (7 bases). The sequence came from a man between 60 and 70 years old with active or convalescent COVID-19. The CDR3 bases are TGTGCCAGCAGCTTAGCGCTCCGGGGGGCAACAGACGAGCAGTACTTC. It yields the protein CASSLALRGATDEQYF.